These 15 T cell receptor beta chains were sequenced from one sample in a study of Ad26.COV2.S vaccination and SARS-CoV-2 variants. Treatment in this sample: about 20 received Ad26.COV2.S at low or high dose, single or two shots; five or six received placebo; per-sample allocation not given. Specimens were obtained on day 63 following the first vaccine or placebo injection. The method was immunoSEQ multiplex PCR; TCRdb's version includes in-frame clones alone and lacks a portion of them. The sample lists over 200,000 clones, approximately 87% occurring once. Sequences were derived from peripheral blood, sampled in a trial of Ad26.COV2.S vaccine versus placebo. The receptors were sampled from a person between 18 and 59 years old who received the Ad26.COV2.S COVID-19 vaccine or a placebo.

The CDR3 DNA reads as TGCAGTGCTAGTTCGGGCGGGGGTTTCAATCAGCCCCAGCATTTT. This encodes CSASSGGGFNQPQHF. This sequence joins TRBV20-1 and TRBJ1-5; possible D gene TRBD1, 5 bases. Germline V lookup: CDR1 DFQATT, CDR2 SNEGSKA (reference sequence). Deletions cut 3 bases from V and 3 bases from J, with 15 bases between. The CDR3 spans 15 residues.

The sample holds one count of this clone. The gene calls are TRBV7-9 and TRBJ1-1; 7 nucleotides align to TRBD1. The junction had 11 bases not matched to a gene; V was cut back by 5 bases and J by 5 bases. The length of the CDR3 is 15 residues. CDR1 and CDR2 (germline): SEHNR, FQNEAQ (reference sequence). CDR3: CASSPLQGRGTEAFF. The CDR3 nucleotides are TGTGCCAGCAGCCCTTTACAGGGGCGGGGGACTGAAGCTTTCTTT.

This chain connects TRBV30 to TRBJ2-5, with 7 bases aligning to TRBD2. The CDR3 loop spans 13 amino acids. In germline, CDR1 is GTSNPN, CDR2 SVGIG (reference sequence). Losses at the gene ends were 2 bases for V and 5 bases for J; bases not matched to a gene: 5. Written as DNA, the CDR3 is TGTGCCTGGAGTAGCGGGATACTTGAGACCCAGTACTTC. Translation gives CAWSSGILETQYF.

This clone turned up a few times. The rearrangement joins TRBV30 to TRBJ2-7, with D tentatively TRBD1 (5 bases). There are 11 residues in the CDR3. Germline V CDR1 and CDR2: GTSNPN, SVGIG (reference sequence). The ends were cut back, 4 bases at V and 6 bases at J, with 10 bases in the middle. CDR3 nucleotides: TGTGCCTGGACCAGGGTAGGCGAGCAGTACTTC. Protein product: CAWTRVGEQYF.

The chain combines TRBV7-8 with TRBJ1-1; no clear D gene. Germline-derived CDR1 and CDR2 are SGHVS and FQNEAQ. V was cut by 1 base and J by 6 bases, with 12 bases left in between. The CDR3 has 14 amino acids. In DNA form, the CDR3 reads TGTGCCAGCAGCTTAGTTGAAGGCATCGCTGAAGCTTTCTTT. This gives the protein CASSLVEGIAEAFF. Filled out from reference TRBV7-8 and TRBJ1-1, the complete variable domain reads GAGVSQSPRYKVAKRGQDVALRCDPISGHVSLFWYQQALGQGPEFLTYFQNEAQLDKSGLPSDRFFAERPEGSVSTLKIQRTQQEDSAVYLCASSLVEGIAEAFFGQGTRLTVV.

The chain is built from TRBV6-5 and TRBJ1-1; perhaps TRBD1 as D (5 bases). The V and J ends lost 8 bases and 3 bases respectively, with 13 bases between them. Germline V gives CDR1 MNHEY, CDR2 SVGAGI. CDR3 length: 13 residues. CDR3 DNA: TGTGCCAGCCGCGATATAGGGGACACTGAAGCTTTCTTT. Translated, it gives CASRDIGDTEAFF.

The chain joins TRBV19 to TRBJ1-1; the D gene is possibly TRBD1 (5 bases). This CDR3 region has 17 residues. Germline CDR1 LNHDA, CDR2 SQIVND (reference sequence). Between the trimmed V and J ends, which lost 10 bases and 1 base, there was a span of 25 bases. CDR3 sequence reads: CATRDRGLPTPNTEAFF. CDR3 DNA sequence: TGTGCCACTAGGGACCGGGGCCTCCCTACCCCGAACACTGAAGCTTTCTTT.

The rearrangement joins TRBV6-1 to TRBJ2-7, with no clear D. In germline, CDR1 is MNHNS, CDR2 SASEGT. This CDR3 has 14 residues. Trimming shortened V by 0 bases and J by 0 bases, and 6 bases separated the two germline ends. The CDR3 DNA reads as TGTGCCAGCAGTGAAGCGCATTACTCCTACGAGCAGTACTTC. Protein: CASSEAHYSYEQYF.

The chain couples TRBV18 to TRBJ1-2; D not certain. The germline V gene has CDR1 KGHSH and CDR2 LQKENI. V shed 1 base and J shed 4 bases, with 7 bases lying between them. The CDR3 spans 13 residues. Here the CDR3 reads CASSPQEAYGYTF. The CDR3 region has the DNA TGTGCCAGCTCACCACAAGAGGCCTATGGCTACACCTTC.

The chain couples TRBV6-2 or TRBV6-3 to TRBJ2-5; 7 nucleotides align to TRBD1. V lost 6 bases, J lost 8 bases, and 9 bases stayed unmatched. From germline, CDR1 is MNHEY and CDR2 SVGEGT. This CDR3 spans 13 amino acids. The chain's CDR3 is CASSGQDHGTQYF. CDR3 bases: TGTGCCAGCAGCGGACAGGACCATGGTACCCAGTACTTC.

The chain is built from TRBV19 and TRBJ2-7; the D is unclear. The germline gives CDR1 LNHDA, CDR2 SQIVND (reference sequence). V was cut by 3 bases and J by 1 base, with 13 bases left in between. The CDR3 spans 15 residues. The CDR3 DNA follows: TGTGCCAGTAGTATCGGGTCTATCGGGTCCTACGAGCAGTACTTC. Its translation is CASSIGSIGSYEQYF.

The chain uses TRBV28 and TRBJ2-1; weak D call: TRBD1 (6 bases). Germline V gene lookup returns CDR1 MDHEN and CDR2 SYDVKM. The length of the CDR3 is 14 residues. V gave up 6 bases and J gave up 4 bases, with 13 bases separating them. CDR3: CASRGTPIYNEQFF. CDR3 in DNA: TGTGCCAGCAGGGGGACACCTATTTACAATGAGCAGTTCTTC.

This clone was seen more than once but under ten times. The V call is TRBV5-1, the J call TRBJ1-2; TRBD1 matches at 9 bases. V lost 3 bases, J lost 3 bases, and 0 bases stayed unmatched. CDR3 size: 13 residues. Germline V CDR1 and CDR2: SGHRS, YFSETQ. This CDR3 is CASSWDRDYGYTF. The CDR3 nucleotides read TGCGCCAGCAGCTGGGACAGGGACTATGGCTACACCTTC.

The chain joins TRBV27 to TRBJ2-3, with D possibly matching TRBD2 (6 bases). Between the trimmed V and J ends, which lost 8 bases and 0 bases, there was a span of 15 bases. This CDR3 is built from 15 residues. Germline V gene data show CDR1 as MNHEY and CDR2 as SMNVEV (reference sequence). In DNA form, the CDR3 reads TGTGCCAGCTCCCTCGGGACTCCGAGCACAGATACGCAGTATTTT. This codes for CASSLGTPSTDTQYF.

The chain recombines TRBV19 with TRBJ2-7; D is perhaps TRBD1 (5 bases). The germline gives CDR1 LNHDA, CDR2 SQIVND (reference sequence). The V end was cut by 3 bases, the J end by 0 bases, with 15 bases between. The length of the CDR3 is 16 residues. CDR3 in amino acids: CASSMTRGRGSYEQYF. The DNA of the CDR3 is TGTGCCAGTAGTATGACTCGAGGAAGGGGCTCCTACGAGCAGTACTTC. The complete variable domain, with remaining parts taken from reference TRBV19 and TRBJ2-7, reads DGGITQSPKYLFRKEGQNVTLSCEQNLNHDAMYWYRQDPGQGLRLIYYSQIVNDFQKGDIAEGYSVSREKKESFPLTVTSAQKNPTAFYLCASSMTRGRGSYEQYFGPGTRLTVT.